This paragraph reports one T cell receptor beta chain. The antigen is undetermined. TCR templates numbering 80,000 to 100,000 were assayed per sample. Libraries were prepared by immunoSEQ multiplex PCR; TCRdb keeps only in-frame clonotypes and omits some of them. The table records around 100,000 clones, roughly 92% of them present only once. These data are taken from a study of siplizumab effects on memory and regulatory T cells. General study results and limits: There appeared to be greater diversity in naive T cells than in memory cells, and naive T cells seemed major contributors to the alloresponse. The alloreactive clones that mapped to unstimulated subsets made up only a minor fraction. Only a minority of proliferating CD4+ or CD8+ clones had an assignable naive or memory phenotype, with roughly 75-95% lacking one.

Trimming removed 2 bases from V and 3 bases from J, with 11 bases in between. Per germline, CDR1 MDHEN and CDR2 SYDVKM. The CDR3 runs to 14 residues. This clonotype was obtained from a human donor in good health. The chain links TRBV28 to TRBJ2-7; no firm D call. The sequencing sample was made of Tregs sorted from blood. The CDR3 region has the DNA TGTGCCAGCAGTTTAGAGGTACTCAACTACGAGCAGTACTTC. Translated: CASSLEVLNYEQYF.